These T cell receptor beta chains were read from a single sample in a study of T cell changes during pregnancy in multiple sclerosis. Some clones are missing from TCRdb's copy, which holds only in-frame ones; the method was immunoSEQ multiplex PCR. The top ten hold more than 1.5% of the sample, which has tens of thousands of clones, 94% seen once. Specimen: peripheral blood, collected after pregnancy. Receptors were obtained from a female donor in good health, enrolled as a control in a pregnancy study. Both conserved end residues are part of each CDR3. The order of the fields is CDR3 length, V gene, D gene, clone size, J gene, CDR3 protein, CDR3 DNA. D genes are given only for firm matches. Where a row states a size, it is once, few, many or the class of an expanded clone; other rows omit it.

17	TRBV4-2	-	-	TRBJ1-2	CASSIPSITATNYGYTF	TGTGCCAGCAGCATTCCATCTATTACAGCAACTAACTATGGCTACACCTTC
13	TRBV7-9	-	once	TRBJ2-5	CASSLAGRETQYF	TGTGCCAGCAGCTTAGCCGGGAGAGAGACCCAGTACTTC
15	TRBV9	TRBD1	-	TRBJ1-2	CASSVGHEGAYGYTF	TGTGCCAGCAGCGTCGGCCATGAGGGGGCCTATGGCTACACCTTC
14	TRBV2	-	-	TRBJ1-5	CASSLSGPDQPQHF	TGTGCCAGCAGTCTCTCAGGGCCCGATCAGCCCCAGCATTTT
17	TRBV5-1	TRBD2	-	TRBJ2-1	CASSLLLLAESYNEQFF	TGCGCCAGCAGCTTGCTTCTACTAGCGGAGTCCTACAATGAGCAGTTCTTC
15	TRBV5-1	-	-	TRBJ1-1	CASSMEGWGNTEAFF	TGCGCCAGCAGCATGGAGGGGTGGGGGAACACTGAAGCTTTCTTT
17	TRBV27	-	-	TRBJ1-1	CASSTDSKGLGNTEAFF	TGTGCCAGCAGTACCGACAGTAAAGGGCTGGGAAACACTGAAGCTTTCTTT
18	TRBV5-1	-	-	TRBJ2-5	CASSYGRGGRGSGETQYF	TGCGCCAGCAGCTACGGGAGAGGTGGCAGGGGGTCGGGGGAGACCCAGTACTTC
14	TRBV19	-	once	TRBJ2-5	CASKISSRQETQYF	TGTGCCAGTAAAATTTCTAGCAGACAAGAGACCCAGTACTTC
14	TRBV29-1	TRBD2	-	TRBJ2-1	CSVEGLAGFNEQFF	TGCAGCGTTGAAGGACTAGCGGGGTTCAATGAGCAGTTCTTC
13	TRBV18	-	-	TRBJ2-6	CASSLSGANVLTF	TGTGCCAGCTCATTATCTGGGGCCAACGTCCTGACTTTC
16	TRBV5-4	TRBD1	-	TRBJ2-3	CASSFGPTGGKDTQYF	TGTGCCAGCAGCTTCGGGCCGACAGGGGGAAAAGATACGCAGTATTTT
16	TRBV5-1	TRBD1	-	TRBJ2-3	CASSLARTGYTDTQYF	TGCGCCAGCAGCTTGGCAAGGACAGGCTACACAGATACGCAGTATTTT
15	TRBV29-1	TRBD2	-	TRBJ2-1	CSVTPGGGGYNEQFF	TGCAGCGTTACCCCGGGGGGCGGGGGGTACAATGAGCAGTTCTTC
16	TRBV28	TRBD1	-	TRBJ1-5	CASSRQDRAGNQPQHF	TGTGCCAGCAGTCGTCAGGACAGGGCTGGCAATCAGCCCCAGCATTTT
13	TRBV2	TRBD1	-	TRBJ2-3	CAGGQAFTDTQYF	TGTGCCGGGGGACAGGCCTTCACAGATACGCAGTATTTT
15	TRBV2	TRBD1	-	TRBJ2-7	CASSENRGSLYEQYF	TGTGCCAGCAGTGAGAACAGGGGCAGCCTGTACGAGCAGTACTTC
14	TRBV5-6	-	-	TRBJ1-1	CASSLQAGVTEAFF	TGTGCCAGCAGCTTGCAGGCAGGGGTTACTGAAGCTTTCTTT
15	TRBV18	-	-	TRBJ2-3	CASSPKPSGTDTQYF	TGTGCCAGCTCACCAAAGCCTAGTGGTACAGATACGCAGTATTTT
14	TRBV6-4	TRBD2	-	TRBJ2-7	CASSRLAGENEQYF	TGTGCCAGCAGTCGACTAGCGGGAGAGAACGAGCAGTACTTC
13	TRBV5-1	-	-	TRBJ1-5	CASSSLPNQPQHF	TGCGCCAGCAGCTCCCTACCTAATCAGCCCCAGCATTTT
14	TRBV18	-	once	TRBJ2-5	CASSLQGIQETQYF	TGTGCCAGCTCACTACAGGGTATCCAAGAGACCCAGTACTTC
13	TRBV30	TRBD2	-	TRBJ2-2	CAFGGRGAGELFF	TGTGCCTTCGGAGGGAGGGGAGCCGGGGAGCTGTTTTTT
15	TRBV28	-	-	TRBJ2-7	CASSPNTRGDYEQYF	TGTGCCAGCAGTCCAAATACCAGGGGCGACTACGAGCAGTACTTC
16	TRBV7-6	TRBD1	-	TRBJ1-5	CASSLGQGASNQPQHF	TGTGCCAGCAGCCTGGGACAGGGGGCGAGCAATCAGCCCCAGCATTTT
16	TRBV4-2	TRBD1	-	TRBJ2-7	CASSQGTGQVAYEQYF	TGTGCCAGCAGCCAAGGGACCGGACAGGTGGCCTACGAGCAGTACTTC
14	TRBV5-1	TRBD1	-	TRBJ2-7	CASSLVQGVYEQYF	TGCGCCAGCAGCTTGGTACAGGGGGTGTACGAGCAGTACTTC
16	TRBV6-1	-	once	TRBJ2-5	CASSELHQREMETQYF	TGTGCCAGCAGTGAACTCCACCAAAGAGAAATGGAGACCCAGTACTTC
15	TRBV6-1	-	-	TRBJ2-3	CASSAQGSRTDTQYF	TGTGCCAGCAGTGCCCAGGGTAGTCGCACAGATACGCAGTATTTT
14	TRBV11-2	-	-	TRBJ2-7	CASRQIRGSYEQYF	TGTGCCAGCAGACAGATCCGGGGGTCCTACGAGCAGTACTTC
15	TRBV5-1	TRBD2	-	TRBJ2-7	CASTQGTSRTYEQYF	TGCGCCAGCACCCAGGGGACTAGCAGGACCTACGAGCAGTACTTC
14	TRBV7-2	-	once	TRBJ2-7	CASSGTLARDEQYF	TGTGCCAGCAGCGGTACCTTAGCGAGGGACGAGCAGTACTTC
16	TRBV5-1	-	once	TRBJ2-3	CASSHSTGPSTDTQYF	TGCGCCAGCAGCCATTCGACTGGCCCTAGCACAGATACGCAGTATTTT
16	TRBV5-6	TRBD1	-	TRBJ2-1	CASSFPGTGGGNEQFF	TGTGCCAGCAGCTTCCCTGGGACAGGGGGGGGCAATGAGCAGTTCTTC
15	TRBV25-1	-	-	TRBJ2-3	CASSEAGVATDTQYF	TGTGCCAGCAGTGAAGCAGGGGTTGCGACAGATACGCAGTATTTT
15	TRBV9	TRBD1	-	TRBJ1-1	CASSVGGTANTEAFF	TGTGCCAGCAGCGTAGGTGGGACAGCTAACACTGAAGCTTTCTTT
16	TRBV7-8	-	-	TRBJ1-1	CASSVEQVRMNTEAFF	TGTGCCAGCAGCGTCGAACAGGTTCGCATGAACACTGAAGCTTTCTTT
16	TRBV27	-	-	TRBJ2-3	CASSYFWAPDTDTQYF	TGTGCCAGCAGTTACTTCTGGGCCCCAGACACAGATACGCAGTATTTT
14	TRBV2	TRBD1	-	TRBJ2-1	CASTWRQGGNEQFF	TGTGCCAGCACGTGGAGACAGGGGGGCAATGAGCAGTTCTTC
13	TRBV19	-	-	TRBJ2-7	CASSMGRGYEQYF	TGTGCCAGTAGTATGGGGCGGGGCTACGAGCAGTACTTC
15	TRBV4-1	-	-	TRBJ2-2	CASSQDSWNTGELFF	TGCGCCAGCAGCCAAGATTCCTGGAACACCGGGGAGCTGTTTTTT
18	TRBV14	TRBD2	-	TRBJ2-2	CASSNQGLAGVWTGELFF	TGTGCCAGCAGCAATCAGGGACTAGCGGGAGTTTGGACCGGGGAGCTGTTTTTT
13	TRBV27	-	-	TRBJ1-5	CASMGGSNQPQHF	TGTGCCAGCATGGGGGGAAGCAATCAGCCCCAGCATTTT
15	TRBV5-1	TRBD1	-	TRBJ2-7	CASSLRGQGLREQYF	TGCGCCAGCAGCTTGAGGGGACAGGGGCTCCGGGAGCAGTACTTC
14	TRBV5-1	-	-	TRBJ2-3	CASSLGQGPDTQYF	TGCGCCAGCAGCTTGGGGCAGGGGCCCGATACGCAGTATTTT
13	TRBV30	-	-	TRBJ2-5	CAWSIAVRETQYF	TGTGCCTGGAGTATAGCCGTTCGGGAGACCCAGTACTTC
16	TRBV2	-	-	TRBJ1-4	CASSEAIQGFYEKLFF	TGTGCCAGCAGTGAAGCTATCCAGGGGTTTTATGAAAAACTGTTTTTT
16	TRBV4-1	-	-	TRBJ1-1	CASSRAPRQEGTEAFF	TGCGCCAGCAGCCGGGCACCACGACAGGAAGGCACTGAAGCTTTCTTT
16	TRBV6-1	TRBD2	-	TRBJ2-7	CASSEAWGREGYEQYF	TGTGCCAGCAGTGAGGCGTGGGGCAGGGAGGGCTACGAGCAGTACTTC
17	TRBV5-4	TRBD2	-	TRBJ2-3	CASSLRLAGGLGDTQYF	TGTGCCAGCAGCTTACGGCTAGCGGGAGGCCTGGGAGATACGCAGTATTTT
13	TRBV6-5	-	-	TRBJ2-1	CASSYGQDSEQFF	TGTGCCAGCAGTTACGGTCAGGATTCCGAGCAGTTCTTC
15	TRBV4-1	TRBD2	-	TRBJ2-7	CASSQLAGGPYEQYF	TGCGCCAGCAGCCAACTAGCGGGAGGACCATACGAGCAGTACTTC
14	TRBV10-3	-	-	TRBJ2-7	CATRTDGASYEQYF	TGTGCCACCCGGACAGACGGGGCGTCCTACGAGCAGTACTTC
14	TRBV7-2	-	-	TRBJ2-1	CASSVGSGRNEQFF	TGTGCCAGCAGCGTAGGGAGCGGGCGTAATGAGCAGTTCTTC
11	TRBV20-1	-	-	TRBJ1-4	CSARPGDKLFF	TGCAGTGCTAGACCCGGAGACAAACTGTTTTTT